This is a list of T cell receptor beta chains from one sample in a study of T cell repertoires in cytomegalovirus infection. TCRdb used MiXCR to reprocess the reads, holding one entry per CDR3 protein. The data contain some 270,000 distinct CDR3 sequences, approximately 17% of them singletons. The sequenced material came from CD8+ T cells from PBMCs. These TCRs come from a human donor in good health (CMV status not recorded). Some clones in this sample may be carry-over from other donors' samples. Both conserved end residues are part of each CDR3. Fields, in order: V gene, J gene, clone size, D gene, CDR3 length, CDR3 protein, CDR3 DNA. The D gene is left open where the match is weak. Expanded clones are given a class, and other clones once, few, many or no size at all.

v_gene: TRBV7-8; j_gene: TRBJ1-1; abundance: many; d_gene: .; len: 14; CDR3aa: CASSLSGGFTEAFF; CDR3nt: TGTGCCAGCAGCTTATCGGGGGGTTTCACTGAAGCTTTCTTT
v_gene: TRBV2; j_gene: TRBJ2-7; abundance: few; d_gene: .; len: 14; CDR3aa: CASSPTTDSYEQYF; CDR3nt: TGTGCCAGCAGTCCGACGACAGACAGCTACGAGCAGTACTTC
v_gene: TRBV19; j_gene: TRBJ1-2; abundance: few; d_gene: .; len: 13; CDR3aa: CASKADSPYGYTF; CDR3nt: TGTGCCAGTAAGGCGGACAGTCCTTATGGCTACACCTTC
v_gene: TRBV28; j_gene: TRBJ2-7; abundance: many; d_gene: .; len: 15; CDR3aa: CASSLEQGFSYEQYF; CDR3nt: TGTGCCAGCAGTTTGGAACAGGGCTTCTCCTACGAGCAGTACTTC
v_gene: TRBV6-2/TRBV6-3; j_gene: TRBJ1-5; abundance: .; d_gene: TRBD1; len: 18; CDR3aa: CASSYSIIHRGNNQPQHF; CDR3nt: TGTGCCAGCAGTTACTCGATAATACACAGGGGGAACAATCAGCCCCAGCATTTT
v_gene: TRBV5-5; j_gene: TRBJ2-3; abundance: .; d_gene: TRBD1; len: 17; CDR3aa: CASSFNDRGFNTDTQYF; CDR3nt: TGTGCCAGCAGCTTCAACGACAGGGGCTTTAACACAGATACGCAGTATTTT
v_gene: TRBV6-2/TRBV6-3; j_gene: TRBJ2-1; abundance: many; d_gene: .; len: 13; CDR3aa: CASSYSSYNEQFF; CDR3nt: TGTGCCAGCAGTTACAGCTCCTACAATGAGCAGTTCTTC
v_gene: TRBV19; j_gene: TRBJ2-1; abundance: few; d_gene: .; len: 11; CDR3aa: CASSSAGEQFF; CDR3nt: TGTGCCAGTAGTTCCGCTGGTGAGCAGTTCTTC
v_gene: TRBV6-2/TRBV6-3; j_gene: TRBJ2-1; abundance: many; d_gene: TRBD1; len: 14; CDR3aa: CASSIYDRVYEQFF; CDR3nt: TGTGCCAGCAGTATCTACGACAGGGTCTATGAGCAGTTCTTC
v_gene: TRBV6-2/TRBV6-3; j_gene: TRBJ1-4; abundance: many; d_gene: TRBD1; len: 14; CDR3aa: CASRRQGTEEKLFF; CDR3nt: TGTGCCAGCCGTAGACAGGGGACGGAGGAAAAACTGTTTTTT
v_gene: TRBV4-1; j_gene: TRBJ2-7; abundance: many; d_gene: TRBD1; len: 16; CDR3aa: CASSQDRTGRTYEQYF; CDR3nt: TGCGCCAGCAGCCAAGATCGGACAGGGAGGACCTACGAGCAGTACTTC
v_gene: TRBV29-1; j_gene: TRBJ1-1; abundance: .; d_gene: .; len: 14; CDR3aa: CSVGKPGQKPEAFF; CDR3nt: TGCAGCGTTGGTAAGCCGGGACAAAAACCTGAAGCTTTCTTT
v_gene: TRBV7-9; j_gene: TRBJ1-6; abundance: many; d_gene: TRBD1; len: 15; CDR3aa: CASSFTTGGNSPLHF; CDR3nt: TGTGCCAGCAGCTTTACGACAGGGGGCAATTCACCCCTCCACTTT
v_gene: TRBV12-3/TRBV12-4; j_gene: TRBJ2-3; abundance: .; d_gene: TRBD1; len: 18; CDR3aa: CASSFDNGQGRRTDTQYF; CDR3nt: TGTGCCAGCAGTTTCGACAACGGACAGGGGCGTCGCACAGATACGCAGTATTTT
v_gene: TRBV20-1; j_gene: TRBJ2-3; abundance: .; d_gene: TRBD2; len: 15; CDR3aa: CGEREGFTSTDTQYF; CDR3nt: TGCGGTGAAAGGGAGGGTTTTACTAGCACAGATACGCAGTATTTT
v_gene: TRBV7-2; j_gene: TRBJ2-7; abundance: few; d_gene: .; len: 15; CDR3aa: CASSPGPTTPYEQYF; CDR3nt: TGTGCCAGCAGCCCCGGACCGACTACCCCCTACGAGCAGTACTTC
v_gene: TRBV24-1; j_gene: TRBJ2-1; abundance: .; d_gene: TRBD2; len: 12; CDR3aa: CATREGNNEQFF; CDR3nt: TGTGCCACCCGGGAGGGGAACAATGAGCAGTTCTTC
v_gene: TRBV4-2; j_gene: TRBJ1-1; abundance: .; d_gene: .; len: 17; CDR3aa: CASSQDDLLGVNTEAFF; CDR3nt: TGTGCCAGCAGCCAAGATGATCTCCTGGGAGTGAATACTGAAGCTTTCTTT
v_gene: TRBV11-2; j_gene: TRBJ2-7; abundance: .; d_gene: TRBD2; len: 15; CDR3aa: CASSGLAGGLHEQYF; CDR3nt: TGTGCCAGCAGCGGACTAGCGGGGGGGCTTCACGAGCAGTACTTC
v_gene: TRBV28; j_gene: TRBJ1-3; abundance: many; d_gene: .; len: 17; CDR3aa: CASRSALGSPRGNTIYF; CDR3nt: TGTGCCAGCAGAAGTGCCCTAGGATCCCCTCGTGGAAACACCATATATTTT
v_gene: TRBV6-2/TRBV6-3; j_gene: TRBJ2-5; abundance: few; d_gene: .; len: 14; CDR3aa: CASSYSNRPETQYF; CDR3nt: TGTGCCAGCAGTTACTCGAACAGGCCGGAGACCCAGTACTTC
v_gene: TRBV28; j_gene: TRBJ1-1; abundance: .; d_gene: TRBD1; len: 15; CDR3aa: CASRGPDRVGTEAFF; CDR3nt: TGTGCCAGCAGGGGGCCCGACAGGGTGGGCACTGAAGCTTTCTTT
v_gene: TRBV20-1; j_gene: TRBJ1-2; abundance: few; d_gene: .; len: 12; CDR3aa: CSARDLRYGYTF; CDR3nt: TGCAGTGCTAGAGATCTCCGCTATGGCTACACCTTC
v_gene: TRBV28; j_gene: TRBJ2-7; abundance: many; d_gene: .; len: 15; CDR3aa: CASSSVLNSAYEQYF; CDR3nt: TGTGCCAGCAGTTCCGTTTTAAACAGTGCGTACGAGCAGTACTTC